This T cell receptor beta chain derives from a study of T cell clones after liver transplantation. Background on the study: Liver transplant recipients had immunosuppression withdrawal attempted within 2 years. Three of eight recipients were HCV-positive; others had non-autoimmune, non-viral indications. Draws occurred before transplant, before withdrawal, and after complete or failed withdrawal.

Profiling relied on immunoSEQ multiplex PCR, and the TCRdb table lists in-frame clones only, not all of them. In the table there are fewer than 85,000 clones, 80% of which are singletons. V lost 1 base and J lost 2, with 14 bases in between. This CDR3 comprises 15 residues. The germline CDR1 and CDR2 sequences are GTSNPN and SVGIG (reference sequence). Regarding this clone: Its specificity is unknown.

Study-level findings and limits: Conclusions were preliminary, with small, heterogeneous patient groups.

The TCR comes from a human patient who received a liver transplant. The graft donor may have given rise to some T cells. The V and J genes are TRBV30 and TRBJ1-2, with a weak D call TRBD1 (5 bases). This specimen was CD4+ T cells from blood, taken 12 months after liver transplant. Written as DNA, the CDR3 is TGTGCCTGGAGTGGTTGGCAGGGAGGGAACTATGGCTACACCTTC. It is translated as CAWSGWQGGNYGYTF.